Sequencing of this T cell receptor beta chain was carried out in a study of control samples from healthy donors and cancer patients. Libraries were prepared by immunoSEQ multiplex PCR; TCRdb keeps only in-frame clonotypes and omits some of them. The table has roughly 100,000 clones, about 85% seen once. Sequenced material: blood. The sequence came from a woman aged 50 to 65 in good health.

CDR3 DNA: TGTGCCAGCAGCCGTATCGTGAGGGATACGCAGTATTTT. As protein: CASSRIVRDTQYF. The rearrangement uses TRBV5-6 and TRBJ2-3; the D is unclear. With 4 bases removed from V and 6 bases from J, the gap between germline ends came to 12 bases. The germline CDR1 and CDR2 sequences are SGHDT and YYEEEE. CDR3 length: 13 residues.